The 19 T cell receptor beta chains reported below all come from one sample, sequenced in a study of blood T cells in healthy people across ages. Using a J-beta primer mix together with a sample-barcoded 5' primer, a second PCR was run for roughly 7 to 11 cycles. TCRdb reprocessed the 5' RACE reads via MiXCR and lists one record per CDR3 protein. This sample has 1.5 million to 2 million distinct CDR3 sequences, with more than 35% found just once. Sequencing was done on a sample of blood. The receptors were sampled from a human donor in good health.

The table lists this clonotype with a few counts. The chain links TRBV7-8 to TRBJ2-5; the match to TRBD2 covers 8 bases. CDR1 and CDR2 from the germline V gene are SGHVS and FQNEAQ. This CDR3 has 15 residues. Losses at the gene ends were 2 bases for V and 4 bases for J; bases not matched to a gene: 6. The CDR3: CASSLSGGGRETQYF. CDR3 nucleotide sequence: TGTGCCAGCAGCTTATCTGGCGGGGGGCGAGAGACCCAGTACTTC. Filled out from reference TRBV7-8 and TRBJ2-5, the complete variable domain reads GAGVSQSPRYKVAKRGQDVALRCDPISGHVSLFWYQQALGQGPEFLTYFQNEAQLDKSGLPSDRFFAERPEGSVSTLKIQRTQQEDSAVYLCASSLSGGGRETQYFGPGTRLLVL.

This clonotype was found a few times. This sequence joins TRBV29-1 and TRBJ1-2, with D possibly TRBD1 on 6 matching bases. The CDR3 covers 12 residues. From germline, CDR1 is SQVTM and CDR2 ANQGSEA. Trimming shortened V by 1 base and J by 7 bases, and 10 bases separated the two germline ends. The CDR3 sequence: CSVEGGGSGYTF. The CDR3 bases are TGCAGCGTTGAAGGAGGGGGTTCTGGCTACACCTTC.

In this sample, this clonotype turned up a few times. This chain links TRBV20-1 with TRBJ2-6; possible D gene TRBD1, 6 bases. The CDR3 has 13 amino acids. V lost 6 bases, J lost 2 bases, and 8 bases lay in between. Germline CDR1 reads DFQATT; CDR2 reads SNEGSKA (reference sequence). The CDR3 region is CSAHRAGANVLTF. CDR3 in DNA: TGCAGTGCCCACAGGGCTGGGGCCAACGTCCTGACTTTC.

The chain has TRBV4-3 and TRBJ2-5; 12 bases are a match to TRBD2. CDR1 and CDR2 (germline): LGHNA, YSLEER. This CDR3 contains 21 residues. The trim removed 3 bases at V and 2 bases at J, leaving 19 bases unmatched. The CDR3 region has the DNA TGCGCCAGCAGCCAGGACTTTACGACCGGACTAGCGGGGACCGGTCAAGAGACCCAGTACTTC. The encoded protein is CASSQDFTTGLAGTGQETQYF.

A single count supports this clonotype. The rearrangement joins TRBV13 to TRBJ2-2; 7 bases match TRBD1. The junction had 24 bases not matched to a gene; V was cut back by 3 bases and J by 2 bases. The germline CDR1 and CDR2 sequences are PRHDT and FYEKMQ (reference sequence). The CDR3 runs 22 residues. CDR3 DNA sequence: TGTGCCAGCAGCTTCCCGCCGACCCCATACCGTCAGACAGGGAAAAACACCGGGGAGCTGTTTTTT. Protein: CASSFPPTPYRQTGKNTGELFF.

This clonotype was detected a few times. This rearrangement joins TRBV12-3 or TRBV12-4 to TRBJ1-1, with no clear D. The CDR3 has 11 residues. Trimming cost V 8 bases and J 0 bases, with 4 bases left between them. CDR3: CASAMNTEAFF. The DNA of the CDR3 is TGTGCCAGCGCGATGAACACTGAAGCTTTCTTT.

This sequence joins TRBV29-1 and TRBJ2-1; TRBD2 aligns across 14 bases. Germline CDR1 and CDR2: SQVTM and ANQGSEA. This CDR3 is built from 16 residues. V lost 6 bases to trimming and J lost 9 bases; unmatched junction nucleotides: 13. CDR3 nucleotides: TGCAGCGTCGCACAGAGACTAGCGGGGGGGCCCGGTGAGCAGTTCTTC. As protein: CSVAQRLAGGPGEQFF.

The DNA for the CDR3 is TGTGCCAGCAGCCCGGGGATAGCGGGAGACTACGAGCAGTACTTC. This sequence encodes CASSPGIAGDYEQYF. The chain combines TRBV7-2 with TRBJ2-7; 9 nucleotides agree with TRBD2. The V and J ends lost 5 bases and 3 bases, in that order; junction bases with no gene match: 8. The CDR3 has 15 residues. Germline CDR1 SGHTA, CDR2 FQGNSA.

This clonotype was seen a few times. CDR3 residues: CSVDGQTLYGYTF. The DNA for the CDR3 is TGCAGCGTTGACGGACAGACCCTCTATGGCTACACCTTC. V and J are TRBV29-1 and TRBJ1-2, with D possibly matching TRBD1 (6 bases). V gave up 3 bases and J gave up 4 bases, with 12 bases separating them. The CDR3 is 13 amino acids. In germline, CDR1 is SQVTM, CDR2 ANQGSEA.

V is TRBV20-1 and J is TRBJ2-5; no firm D call. V gave up 2 bases and J gave up 4 bases, with 8 bases separating them. This CDR3 region has 12 residues. The germline CDR1 and CDR2 sequences are DFQATT and SNEGSKA (reference sequence). The CDR3 bases are TGCAGTGCTAGACGTTCCTCAGAGACCCAGTACTTC. Protein: CSARRSSETQYF.

This clonotype occurred a few times. J is TRBJ2-5 and V is TRBV7-2, with 9 bases identical to TRBD2. J lost 4 bases, V lost 3 bases, and 6 bases had no gene match. The CDR3 extends over 15 amino acids. Looked up from germline, CDR1 is SGHTA and CDR2 is FQGNSA. The chain's CDR3 is CASSFQTSGGETQYF. The DNA for the CDR3 is TGTGCCAGCAGCTTCCAGACTAGCGGAGGAGAGACCCAGTACTTC. Based on the CDR3 plus reference TRBV7-2 and TRBJ2-5, the full variable domain is GAGVSQSPSNKVTEKGKDVELRCDPISGHTALYWYRQSLGQGLEFLIYFQGNSAPDKSGLPSDRFSAERTGGSVSTLTIQRTQQEDSAVYLCASSFQTSGGETQYFGPGTRLLVL.

This clonotype was detected a few times. The CDR3 reads CASSFLQGLQFF. The CDR3 DNA reads as TGTGCCAGCAGTTTCTTGCAGGGCCTGCAGTTCTTC. The chain is built from TRBV12-3 or TRBV12-4 and TRBJ2-1; possible D gene TRBD1, 5 bases. The CDR3 loop spans 12 amino acids. Trimming removed 3 bases at V and 12 bases at J, with 12 bases between.

The chain is built from TRBV20-1 and TRBJ1-5, with D hard to call. Germline CDR1 reads DFQATT; CDR2 reads SNEGSKA (reference sequence). The length of the CDR3 is 15 residues. With 0 bases removed from V and 0 bases from J, the gap between germline ends came to 9 bases. The CDR3 loop is CSARDKTVSNQPQHF. As DNA, the CDR3 is TGCAGTGCTAGAGATAAGACGGTTAGCAATCAGCCCCAGCATTTT.

This clonotype has ten or more counts. The chain uses TRBV20-1 and TRBJ1-2; no firm D call. This CDR3 spans 12 amino acids. From germline, CDR1 is DFQATT and CDR2 SNEGSKA (reference sequence). Trimming shortened V by 7 bases and J by 4 bases, and 13 bases separated the two germline ends. Here the CDR3 DNA reads TGCAGTGTCCAGCCCCTCGGCTATGGCTACACCTTC. It specifies CSVQPLGYGYTF.

The gene calls are TRBV4-1 and TRBJ1-6, with D possibly matching TRBD1 (6 bases). Per the germline V gene, CDR1 is MGHRA and CDR2 is YSYEKL. Deletions cut 0 bases from V and 9 bases from J, with 18 bases between. There are 17 residues in the CDR3. CDR3 sequence reads: CASSQDGRDTYLSPLHF. In DNA form, the CDR3 reads TGCGCCAGCAGCCAAGATGGTAGGGACACCTACCTTTCACCCCTCCACTTT.

In regard to this clonotype: The junction and the germline gene differ at one end; a read error may be behind it. The chain uses TRBV5-1 and TRBJ2-1; TRBD2 matches at 8 bases. Germline CDR1 and CDR2: SGHRS and YFSETQ. The CDR3 runs to 15 residues. In DNA, the CDR3 is TGCGCCAGCAGGTTGGCCAGCGGGGGCTTGAATGAGCAGTTCTTC. Protein product: CASRLASGGLNEQFF.

The V call is TRBV13, the J call TRBJ2-6; 8 bases match TRBD1. This CDR3 is 18 amino acids long. CDR1 is PRHDT, CDR2 FYEKMQ, per germline (reference sequence). V lost 4 bases, J lost 0 bases, and 8 bases stayed unmatched. The CDR3 is CASSSRQGTNSGANVLTF. The CDR3 DNA sequence: TGTGCCAGCAGCTCCCGACAGGGGACAAACTCTGGGGCCAACGTCCTGACTTTC. Full variable domain (remainder filled in from reference TRBV13 and TRBJ2-6): AAGVIQSPRHLIKEKRETATLKCYPIPRHDTVYWYQQGPGQDPQFLISFYEKMQSDKGSIPDRFSAQQFSDYHSELNMSSLELGDSALYFCASSSRQGTNSGANVLTFGAGSRLTVL.

This chain uses TRBV12-3 or TRBV12-4 with TRBJ1-1, with TRBD1 identical over 7 bases. The V gene end was trimmed by 4 bases and the J gene end by 11 bases; junction bases not matched to a gene: 13. The CDR3 consists of 14 residues. CDR3 in DNA: TGTGCCAGCAGTTCCCTAGGGACAGCCGATACGGCTTTCTTT. Protein sequence: CASSSLGTADTAFF.

J is TRBJ1-5 and V is TRBV20-1, with D maybe TRBD1 (5 bases). The CDR3 consists of 14 residues. V was clipped by 3 bases and J by 3 bases, with 12 bases between them. In germline, CDR1 is DFQATT, CDR2 SNEGSKA (reference sequence). The CDR3 loop reads CSASGGGNNQPQHF. CDR3 DNA: TGCAGTGCTAGCGGGGGAGGGAACAATCAGCCCCAGCATTTT.